This TCR beta chain was captured in a study of blood T cell repertoires in COVID-19. V lost 4 bases, J lost 6 bases, and 12 bases lay in between. Germline CDR1 and CDR2: MNHEY and SVGAGI. This CDR3 contains 13 residues. Using immunoSEQ multiplex PCR, the repertoire was profiled, and TCRdb retains in-frame clones only, with some absent. The table records about 270,000 clones, roughly nine tenths of them present only once. The chain combines TRBV6-5 with TRBJ1-1; tentatively, D is TRBD1 (5 bases). The TCR sequence derives from a woman aged 18 to 35 who had recovered from COVID-19. The sample comprised PBMCs or T cells enriched from blood (not recorded which). The chain's CDR3 is CASSWWQGSEAFF. The CDR3 DNA is TGTGCCAGCAGTTGGTGGCAGGGTTCTGAAGCTTTCTTT.